This record covers a single TCR beta chain. Authors' processing steps: Amplification from reference gene primers served as the basis for estimated nucleated cell counts. Assay: immunoSEQ multiplex PCR; the TCRdb copy retains only in-frame clones and omits some. V and J calls and clone size are given by that table; D and trimming were obtained from the DNA. This sample yields roughly 40,000 clones, of which about 86% are seen a single time; approximately 59% belongs to the top ten. This entry comes from a study of blood T cell repertoires in COVID-19. Across the study: Spain, Italy and the United States supplied samples that represented acute and convalescent COVID-19. In each case, the material was cDNA or gDNA derived from T cells, B-cell-depleted T cells, or PBMCs.

The CDR3 is made up of 16 amino acids. Trimming removed 3 bases from V and 7 bases from J; junction bases left unmatched: 7. From germline, CDR1 is SGDLS and CDR2 YYNGEE. The chain recombines TRBV9 with TRBJ2-7; 16 bases agree with TRBD2. The clonotype was recovered from a man in his 70s with acute or convalescent COVID-19. Sequenced material: peripheral blood. The CDR3 reads CASSGGLAGGPQEQYF. The CDR3 DNA follows: TGTGCCAGCAGCGGGGGACTAGCGGGAGGGCCGCAGGAGCAGTACTTC.